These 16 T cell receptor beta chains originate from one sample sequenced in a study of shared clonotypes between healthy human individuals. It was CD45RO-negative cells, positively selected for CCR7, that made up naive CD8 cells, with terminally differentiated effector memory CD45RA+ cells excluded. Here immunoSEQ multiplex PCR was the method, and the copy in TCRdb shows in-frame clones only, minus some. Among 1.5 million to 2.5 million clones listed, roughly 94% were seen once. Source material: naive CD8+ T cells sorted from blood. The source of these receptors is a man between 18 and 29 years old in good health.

CDR3 amino acids: CASSDPQSSYEQYF. CDR3 DNA: TGTGCCAGCAGTGACCCGCAAAGCTCCTACGAGCAGTACTTC. The chain couples TRBV2 to TRBJ2-7; D remains ambiguous. Per germline, CDR1 SNHLY and CDR2 FYNNEI. CDR3 length: 14 residues. V dropped 3 bases and J dropped 0 bases, with 9 bases sitting between them.

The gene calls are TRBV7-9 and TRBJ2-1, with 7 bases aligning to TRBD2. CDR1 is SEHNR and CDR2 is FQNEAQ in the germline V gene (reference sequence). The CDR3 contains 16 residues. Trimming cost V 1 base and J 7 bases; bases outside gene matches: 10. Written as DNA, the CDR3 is TGTGCCAGCAGCTTAGGCGGGGAGGGACTGGGGAATGAGCAGTTCTTC. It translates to CASSLGGEGLGNEQFF.

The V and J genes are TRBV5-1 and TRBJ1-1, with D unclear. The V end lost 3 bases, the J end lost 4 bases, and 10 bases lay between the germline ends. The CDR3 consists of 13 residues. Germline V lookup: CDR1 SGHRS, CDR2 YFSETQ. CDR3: CASSYTPGTEAFF. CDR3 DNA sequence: TGCGCCAGCAGCTACACACCGGGCACTGAAGCTTTCTTT. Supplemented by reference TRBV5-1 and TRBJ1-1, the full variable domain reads KAGVTQTPRYLIKTRGQQVTLSCSPISGHRSVSWYQQTPGQGLQFLFEYFSETQRNKGNFPGRFSGRQFSNSRSEMNVSTLELGDSALYLCASSYTPGTEAFFGQGTRLTVV.

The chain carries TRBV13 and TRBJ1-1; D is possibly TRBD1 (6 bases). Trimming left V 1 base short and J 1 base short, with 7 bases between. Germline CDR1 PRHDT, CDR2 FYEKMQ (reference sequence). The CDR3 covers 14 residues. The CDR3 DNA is TGTGCCAGCAGCTTAGTCAGGGGGAACACTGAAGCTTTCTTT. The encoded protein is CASSLVRGNTEAFF.

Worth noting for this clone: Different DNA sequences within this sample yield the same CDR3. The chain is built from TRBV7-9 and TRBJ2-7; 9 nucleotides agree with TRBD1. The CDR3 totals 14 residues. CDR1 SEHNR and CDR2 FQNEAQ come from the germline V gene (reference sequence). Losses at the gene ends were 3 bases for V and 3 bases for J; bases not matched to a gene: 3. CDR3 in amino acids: CASSLGQGGYEQYF. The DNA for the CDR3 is TGTGCCAGCAGCTTGGGACAGGGCGGCTACGAGCAGTACTTC.

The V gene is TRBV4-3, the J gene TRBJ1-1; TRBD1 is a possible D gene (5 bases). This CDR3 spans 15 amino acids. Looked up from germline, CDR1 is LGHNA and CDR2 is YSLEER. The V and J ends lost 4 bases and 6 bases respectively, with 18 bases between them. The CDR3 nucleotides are TGCGCCAGCAGCCCACTGGAGTCAGGGTCCCCTGAAGCTTTCTTT. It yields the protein CASSPLESGSPEAFF.

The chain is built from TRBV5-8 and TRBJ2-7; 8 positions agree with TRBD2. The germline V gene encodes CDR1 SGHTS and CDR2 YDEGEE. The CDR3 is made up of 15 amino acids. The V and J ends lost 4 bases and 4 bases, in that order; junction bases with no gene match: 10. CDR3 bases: TGTGCCAGCAGCATTCGAAGGGGACTAGGGTACGAGCAGTACTTC. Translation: CASSIRRGLGYEQYF.

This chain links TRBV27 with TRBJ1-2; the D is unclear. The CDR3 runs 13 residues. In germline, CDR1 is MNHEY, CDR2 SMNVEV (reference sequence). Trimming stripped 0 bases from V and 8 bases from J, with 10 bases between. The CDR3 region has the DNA TGTGCCAGCAGTTTATCAGGACCGCAGGGCTACACCTTC. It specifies CASSLSGPQGYTF.

The CDR3 loop is CASSVPHPSPAGATDTQYF. The CDR3 region has the DNA TGTGCCAGCAGCGTCCCCCACCCAAGCCCAGCGGGAGCCACAGATACGCAGTATTTT. This chain links TRBV9 with TRBJ2-3, with TRBD2 identical over 8 bases. J lost 2 bases, V lost 2 bases, and 16 bases had no gene match. CDR3 length equals 19 residues. Germline assignment: CDR1 SGDLS and CDR2 YYNGEE.

Here the CDR3 reads CASQGGYNEQFF. CDR3 DNA sequence: TGCGCCAGCCAGGGGGGTTACAATGAGCAGTTCTTC. V gene TRBV10-2 combines with J gene TRBJ2-1, with D possibly matching TRBD1 (7 bases). Between the trimmed V and J ends, which lost 8 bases and 4 bases, there was a span of 9 bases. There are 12 residues in the CDR3. CDR1 is WSHSY, CDR2 SAAADI, per germline.

CDR3 nucleotide sequence: TGCGCCAGCAGCCAAGATCTCGAGGGACAGGGAGAGACCCAGTACTTC. It codes for CASSQDLEGQGETQYF. The chain links TRBV4-3 to TRBJ2-5; 9 bases are a match to TRBD1. V lost 0 bases and J lost 4; bases outside the gene matches: 6. The germline gives CDR1 LGHNA, CDR2 YSLEER. The CDR3 spans 16 residues.

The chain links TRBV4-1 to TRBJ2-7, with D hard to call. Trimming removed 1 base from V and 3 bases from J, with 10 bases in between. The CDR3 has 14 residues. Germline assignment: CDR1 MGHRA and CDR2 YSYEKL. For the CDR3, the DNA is TGCGCCAGCAGCCAAGTCGACACCGACTACGAGCAGTACTTC. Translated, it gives CASSQVDTDYEQYF.

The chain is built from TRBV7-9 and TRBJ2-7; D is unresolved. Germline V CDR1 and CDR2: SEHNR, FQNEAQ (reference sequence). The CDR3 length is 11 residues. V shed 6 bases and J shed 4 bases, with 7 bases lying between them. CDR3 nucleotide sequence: TGTGCCAGCAGAGGTGGGTACGAGCAGTACTTC. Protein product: CASRGGYEQYF.

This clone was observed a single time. The CDR3 region has the DNA TGCGCCAGCAGCTTGGTGTCGGCAGCCTATGTCGGGGAGCTGTTTTTT. Translation gives CASSLVSAAYVGELFF. The J gene is TRBJ2-2, the V gene TRBV5-1; no clear D. Germline CDR1 reads SGHRS; CDR2 reads YFSETQ. V was trimmed by 0 bases and J by 7 bases, leaving 16 bases between them. The CDR3 is 16 residues long. The variable domain in full, completed from reference TRBV5-1 and TRBJ2-2, reads KAGVTQTPRYLIKTRGQQVTLSCSPISGHRSVSWYQQTPGQGLQFLFEYFSETQRNKGNFPGRFSGRQFSNSRSEMNVSTLELGDSALYLCASSLVSAAYVGELFFGEGSRLTVL.

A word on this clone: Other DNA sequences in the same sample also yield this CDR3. The CDR3 nucleotides are TGCGCCAGCAGCCTCCAGGGGTCCTACGAGCAGTACTTC. Its translation: CASSLQGSYEQYF. The V call is TRBV4-1, the J call TRBJ2-7; D possibly corresponds to TRBD1 (6 bases). CDR1 is MGHRA and CDR2 is YSYEKL in the germline V gene. The CDR3 is 13 amino acids. V was cut by 4 bases and J by 1 base, with 8 bases left in between.

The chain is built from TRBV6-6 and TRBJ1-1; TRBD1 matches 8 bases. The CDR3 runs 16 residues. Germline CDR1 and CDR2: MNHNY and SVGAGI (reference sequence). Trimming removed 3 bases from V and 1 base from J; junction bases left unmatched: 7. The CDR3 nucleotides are TGTGCCAGCAGTTATCCAGGGGGCGCGGGGAACACTGAAGCTTTCTTT. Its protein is CASSYPGGAGNTEAFF.